Listed here are 23 T cell receptor beta chains from one sample, sequenced in a study of OX40 agonist ivuxolimab in advanced cancers. Assay used: immunoSEQ multiplex PCR; TCRdb lists only in-frame clones, some missing. The repertoire holds about 32,000 clones, with approximately 91% as singletons. Sample: CD4+ or CD8+ T cells sorted from blood, taken in a trial of the OX40 agonist ivuxolimab. These receptors all stem from an adult with an advanced solid tumor such as melanoma, head and neck, liver or kidney cancer.

V gene TRBV28 combines with J gene TRBJ1-5, with 9 bases lining up with TRBD1. Germline V gene lookup returns CDR1 MDHEN and CDR2 SYDVKM. This CDR3 is 13 amino acids long. V was clipped by 10 bases and J by 7 bases; unmatched bases: 8. In nucleotides, the CDR3 is TGTGCCACGAAACAGGGGGCAGGGCAGCCCCAGCATTTT. Translating it yields CATKQGAGQPQHF. Full variable domain (rest looked up from reference TRBV28 and TRBJ1-5): DVKVTQSSRYLVKRTGEKVFLECVQDMDHENMFWYRQDPGLGLRLIYFSYDVKMKEKGDIPEGYSVSREKKERFSLILESASTNQTSMYLCATKQGAGQPQHFGDGTRLSIL.

The chain combines TRBV27 with TRBJ2-7, with D possibly matching TRBD2 (5 bases). The CDR3 sequence is 15 residues long. Looked up from germline, CDR1 is MNHEY and CDR2 is SMNVEV (reference sequence). Trimming took 6 bases from V and 0 from J, leaving 15 bases between them. The CDR3 region has the DNA TGTGCCAGCAGAGAGTTCGGGGTAAGCTCCTACGAGCAGTACTTC. It is translated as CASREFGVSSYEQYF.

The V and J genes are TRBV4-3 and TRBJ1-4, with TRBD1 matching over 8 bases. The CDR3 loop spans 18 amino acids. CDR1 and CDR2 from the germline V gene are LGHNA and YSLEER. The V gene end was trimmed by 0 bases and the J gene end by 8 bases; junction bases not matched to a gene: 14. Written as DNA, the CDR3 is TGCGCCAGCAGCCAAGATAGGGCCCAGGGGGCATTTCGGGAAAAACTGTTTTTT. This sequence encodes CASSQDRAQGAFREKLFF.

This sequence joins TRBV27 and TRBJ1-2; 11 positions agree with TRBD1. Germline CDR1 MNHEY, CDR2 SMNVEV (reference sequence). The CDR3 has 14 residues. V shed 8 bases, J shed 4 bases, and the junction held 6 bases outside the gene matches. CDR3 DNA sequence: TGTGCCAGCGGACAGGGGGCGAGTGGCTATGGCTACACCTTC. This gives the protein CASGQGASGYGYTF.

This clone was seen only once. The V and J genes are TRBV28 and TRBJ2-5; D tentatively fits TRBD1 or TRBD2 (5 bases each). Looked up from germline, CDR1 is MDHEN and CDR2 is SYDVKM. The length of the CDR3 is 15 residues. Deletions cut 2 bases from V and 1 base from J, with 11 bases between. The CDR3 loop is CASSLLVGTQETQYF. The CDR3 DNA is TGTGCCAGCAGTTTACTGGTGGGGACCCAAGAGACCCAGTACTTC.

This clone has just one count. The J gene is TRBJ1-1, the V gene TRBV28; D is ambiguous. CDR1 and CDR2 from the germline V gene are MDHEN and SYDVKM. This CDR3 region has 13 residues. The germline V and J ends were trimmed by 3 bases and 6 bases, with 11 bases remaining between them. The CDR3 nucleotides are TGTGCCAGCAGTTTGGGGAGTTCGGCTGAAGCTTTCTTT. Protein product: CASSLGSSAEAFF. Combining the CDR3 with reference TRBV28 and TRBJ1-1 gives the whole variable domain DVKVTQSSRYLVKRTGEKVFLECVQDMDHENMFWYRQDPGLGLRLIYFSYDVKMKEKGDIPEGYSVSREKKERFSLILESASTNQTSMYLCASSLGSSAEAFFGQGTRLTVV.

The V gene is TRBV13, the J gene TRBJ2-3; D is uncertain. Trimming took off 5 bases at V and 2 bases at J, with 17 bases between the two ends. CDR1 is PRHDT, CDR2 FYEKMQ, per germline (reference sequence). This CDR3 region has 16 residues. The CDR3 loop is CASSPRGVPATDTQYF. CDR3 nucleotide sequence: TGTGCCAGCAGCCCCCGAGGCGTTCCGGCCACAGATACGCAGTATTTT.

The chain joins TRBV4-2 to TRBJ2-4; D not resolved. The CDR3 consists of 15 residues. V shed 5 bases and J shed 0 bases, with 11 bases lying between them. Germline V gives CDR1 LGHNA, CDR2 YNFKEQ. CDR3 in amino acids: CASSSVLIAKNIQYF. In nucleotides, the CDR3 is TGTGCCAGCAGCTCTGTCCTGATAGCCAAAAACATTCAGTACTTC.

The V call is TRBV7-6, the J call TRBJ1-6; tentatively, D is TRBD1 (5 bases). CDR3 length: 14 amino acids. The V end lost 1 base, the J end lost 6 bases, and 7 bases lay between the germline ends. The germline gives CDR1 SGHVS, CDR2 FNYEAQ. The CDR3 is CASSLGGANSPLHF. The CDR3 DNA is TGTGCCAGCAGCTTAGGAGGGGCTAATTCACCCCTCCACTTT.

The genes are TRBV4-3 and TRBJ1-1; 7 bases map to TRBD1. CDR1 and CDR2 (germline): LGHNA, YSLEER. The CDR3 spans 17 residues. The J segment lost 0 bases and the V segment lost 2 bases, leaving 9 bases of the junction unmatched. The CDR3 protein is CASSQSDRVQMNTEAFF. For the CDR3, the DNA is TGCGCCAGCAGCCAATCCGACAGGGTCCAAATGAACACTGAAGCTTTCTTT.

The chain uses TRBV7-9 and TRBJ1-2, with D maybe TRBD1 (6 bases). Trimming cost V 5 bases and J 5 bases, with 12 bases left between them. The CDR3 length is 13 residues. The germline V gene encodes CDR1 SEHNR and CDR2 FQNEAQ (reference sequence). This CDR3 is CASSPGTTYGYTF. The CDR3 nucleotides are TGTGCCAGCAGCCCCGGGACAACGTATGGCTACACCTTC.

The chain combines TRBV2 with TRBJ1-5; D is undetermined. The CDR3 runs to 13 residues. Trimming cost V 4 bases and J 6 bases, with 10 bases left between them. Germline V gene lookup returns CDR1 SNHLY and CDR2 FYNNEI. CDR3 in DNA: TGTGCCAGCAGTGGGCAGGAGCTTCAGCCCCAGCATTTT. This gives the protein CASSGQELQPQHF.

J is TRBJ1-2 and V is TRBV9; 10 bases match TRBD1. With V trimmed by 6 bases and J by 8 bases, 10 bases remained unmatched. CDR1 is SGDLS, CDR2 YYNGEE, per germline. The CDR3 spans 14 residues. CDR3 residues: CASNSPGTGAGYTF. CDR3 DNA: TGTGCCAGCAATTCCCCGGGGACAGGGGCCGGCTACACCTTC.

This clone turned up a few times. This rearrangement joins TRBV9 to TRBJ1-1; weak D call: TRBD1 (6 bases). The CDR3 covers 15 residues. Germline V gives CDR1 SGDLS, CDR2 YYNGEE. Between the trimmed V and J ends, which lost 3 bases and 6 bases, there was a span of 18 bases. The chain's CDR3 is CASSELDSLNAEAFF. The CDR3 DNA is TGTGCCAGCAGCGAGCTGGACAGTCTAAATGCTGAAGCTTTCTTT. Variable domain in full (rest from reference TRBV9 and TRBJ1-1): DSGVTQTPKHLITATGQRVTLRCSPRSGDLSVYWYQQSLDQGLQFLIQYYNGEERAKGNILERFSAQQFPDLHSELNLSSLELGDSALYFCASSELDSLNAEAFFGQGTRLTVV.

The chain employs TRBV5-6 and TRBJ2-7, with TRBD1 matching 9 bases. After removal of 3 bases from V and 1 base from J, the junction contained 8 bases not matched to a gene. Germline V gives CDR1 SGHDT, CDR2 YYEEEE. The CDR3 covers 16 residues. The CDR3 DNA follows: TGTGCCAGCAGCTGGGACCGGGACAGGGAATCCTACGAGCAGTACTTC. Translated, it gives CASSWDRDRESYEQYF.

The chain carries TRBV10-1 and TRBJ2-5, with D perhaps matching TRBD1 or TRBD2 (6 bases each). In germline, CDR1 is WNHNN, CDR2 SYGVQD (reference sequence). V lost 11 bases, J lost 0 bases, and 16 bases lay in between. There are 14 residues in the CDR3. In DNA form, the CDR3 reads TGCGCCGCCCACACTAGGGGGGACCAAGAGACCCAGTACTTC. It specifies CAAHTRGDQETQYF.

CDR3 amino acids: CATQRSITYEQYF. The CDR3, as DNA: TGTGCCACCCAGCGCAGCATAACCTACGAGCAGTACTTC. The rearrangement joins TRBV28 to TRBJ2-7, with D unclear. Trimming stripped 10 bases from V and 2 bases from J, with 15 bases between. From germline, CDR1 is MDHEN and CDR2 SYDVKM. The CDR3 is made up of 13 amino acids.

The V and J genes are TRBV15 and TRBJ1-1; D gene uncertain. The CDR3 spans 14 residues. V was trimmed by 5 bases and J by 2 bases, leaving 12 bases between them. CDR1 and CDR2 (germline): LNHNV, YYDKDF (reference sequence). The CDR3 coding sequence is TGTGCCACCAGCTTCGACACATTAAACACTGAAGCTTTCTTT. Translating it yields CATSFDTLNTEAFF.

This rearrangement joins TRBV28 to TRBJ1-1; D is unclear. The germline CDR1 and CDR2 sequences are MDHEN and SYDVKM. The CDR3 sequence is 12 residues long. V lost 3 bases to trimming and J lost 7 bases, with 9 bases between them. CDR3 sequence: CASSFVGFEAFF. CDR3 DNA: TGTGCCAGCAGTTTTGTCGGGTTTGAAGCTTTCTTT.

The chain carries TRBV28 and TRBJ2-7, with D maybe TRBD2 (6 bases). The V end was cut by 1 base, the J end by 7 bases, with 17 bases between. The CDR3 is 15 residues long. The germline V gene encodes CDR1 MDHEN and CDR2 SYDVKM. This CDR3 reads CASSLFRGSPGEQYF. The CDR3 DNA sequence: TGTGCCAGCAGTTTATTCCGGGGGTCCCCAGGGGAGCAGTACTTC.

This chain uses TRBV4-3 with TRBJ2-3, with D uncertain. This CDR3 is built from 14 residues. Between the trimmed V and J ends, which lost 0 bases and 4 bases, there was a span of 8 bases. The germline V gene encodes CDR1 LGHNA and CDR2 YSLEER. DNA for the CDR3: TGCGCCAGCAGCCAAGATCTGGGCGCAGATACGCAGTATTTT. Its protein product is CASSQDLGADTQYF.

This chain connects TRBV4-2 to TRBJ2-7; TRBD1 matches 8 bases. The CDR3 loop spans 16 amino acids. The germline CDR1 and CDR2 sequences are LGHNA and YNFKEQ. With V trimmed by 2 bases and J by 2 bases, 8 bases remained unmatched. Written as DNA, the CDR3 is TGTGCCAGCAGCCAACAAAGGACAGGGAGGACCTACGAGCAGTACTTC. Residues: CASSQQRTGRTYEQYF.

CDR3 sequence: CASSLGTGINEKLFF. CDR3 nucleotides: TGTGCCAGCAGCTTGGGGACAGGAATTAATGAAAAACTGTTTTTT. This chain joins TRBV5-4 and TRBJ1-4; the match to TRBD1 covers 7 bases. V was pared by 0 bases and J by 4 bases, with 3 bases of the junction left unmatched. Germline CDR1 is SGHNT and CDR2 is YYREEE (reference sequence). The CDR3 is 15 amino acids.